This TCR beta chain is from a study of cytomegalovirus exposure and HLA in healthy donors. Study findings and constraints: The classifier, whose performance was assessed in both the original and validation cohorts, reportedly diagnosed cytomegalovirus status with high specificity and sensitivity. TCR clusters originating in the first cohort tended to co-occur in the roughly 130 validation repertoires, according to a later analysis. The study found most TCR sequences rare, yet found some public TCRs in many donors. Specific recognition of CMV antigens was confirmed in vitro for a few chains (all CMV-associated).

Trimming removed 3 bases at V and 2 bases at J, with 11 bases between. The CDR3 has 15 amino acids. From germline, CDR1 is MNHEY and CDR2 SMNVEV (reference sequence). This clone occurred once. Its specificity is not known. Produced via immunoSEQ multiplex PCR; TCRdb's table is partial and in-frame only. Of about 220,000 clones listed, 70% to 90% are singletons. Sequenced input: PBMCs. The chain links TRBV27 to TRBJ2-1, with D hard to call. The sequence was obtained from a woman aged 18-29 years in good health and CMV-seronegative. CDR3 amino acids: CASSLKELPYNEQFF. CDR3 DNA: TGTGCCAGCAGTTTGAAGGAGCTCCCCTACAATGAGCAGTTCTTC.